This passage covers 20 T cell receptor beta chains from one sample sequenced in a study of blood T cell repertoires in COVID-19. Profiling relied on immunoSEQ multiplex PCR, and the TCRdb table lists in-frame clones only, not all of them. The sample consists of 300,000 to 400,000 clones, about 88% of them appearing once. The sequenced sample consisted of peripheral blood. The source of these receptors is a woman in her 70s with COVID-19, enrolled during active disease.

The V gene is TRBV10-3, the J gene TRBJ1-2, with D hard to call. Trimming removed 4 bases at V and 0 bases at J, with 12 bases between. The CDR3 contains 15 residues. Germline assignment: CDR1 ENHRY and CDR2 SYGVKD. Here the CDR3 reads CAISGAGLANYGYTF. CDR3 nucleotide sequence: TGTGCCATCAGTGGGGCGGGGTTAGCTAACTATGGCTACACCTTC.

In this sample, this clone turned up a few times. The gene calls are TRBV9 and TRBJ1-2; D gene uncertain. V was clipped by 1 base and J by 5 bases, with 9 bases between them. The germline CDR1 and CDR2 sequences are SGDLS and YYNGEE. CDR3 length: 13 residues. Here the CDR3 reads CASSVSFRYGYTF. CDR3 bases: TGTGCCAGCAGCGTATCCTTCCGTTATGGCTACACCTTC.

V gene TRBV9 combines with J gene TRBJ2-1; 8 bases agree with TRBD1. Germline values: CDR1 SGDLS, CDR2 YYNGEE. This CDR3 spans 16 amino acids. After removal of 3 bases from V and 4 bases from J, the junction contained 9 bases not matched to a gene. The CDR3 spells CASSAGTGGLYNEQFF. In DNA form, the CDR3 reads TGTGCCAGCAGCGCCGGGACAGGAGGCTTATACAATGAGCAGTTCTTC.

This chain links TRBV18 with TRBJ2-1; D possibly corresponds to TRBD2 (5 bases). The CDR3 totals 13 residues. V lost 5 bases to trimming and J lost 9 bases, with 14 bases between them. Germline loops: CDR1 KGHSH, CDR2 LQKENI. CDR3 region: CASSRGHLGEQFF. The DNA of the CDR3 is TGTGCCAGCTCAAGAGGGCATCTGGGTGAGCAGTTCTTC.

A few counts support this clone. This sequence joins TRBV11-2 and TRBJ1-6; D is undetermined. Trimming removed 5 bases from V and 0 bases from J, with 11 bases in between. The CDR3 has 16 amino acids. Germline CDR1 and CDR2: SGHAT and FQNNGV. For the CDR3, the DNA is TGTGCCAGCAGCCTTGGAAGGAGCTCCTATAATTCACCCCTCCACTTT. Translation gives CASSLGRSSYNSPLHF.

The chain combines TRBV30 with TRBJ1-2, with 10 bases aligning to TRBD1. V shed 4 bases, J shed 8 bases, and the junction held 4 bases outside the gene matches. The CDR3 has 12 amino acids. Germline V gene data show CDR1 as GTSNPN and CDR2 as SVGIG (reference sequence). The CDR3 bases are TGTGCCTGGACAGGGACAGGGGAAGGCTACACCTTC. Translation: CAWTGTGEGYTF.

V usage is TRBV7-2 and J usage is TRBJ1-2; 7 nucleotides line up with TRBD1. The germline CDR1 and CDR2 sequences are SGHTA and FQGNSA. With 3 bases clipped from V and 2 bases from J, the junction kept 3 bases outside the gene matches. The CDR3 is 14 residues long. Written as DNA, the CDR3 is TGTGCCAGCAGCTTCGGACAGGAGAACTATGGCTACACCTTC. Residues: CASSFGQENYGYTF.

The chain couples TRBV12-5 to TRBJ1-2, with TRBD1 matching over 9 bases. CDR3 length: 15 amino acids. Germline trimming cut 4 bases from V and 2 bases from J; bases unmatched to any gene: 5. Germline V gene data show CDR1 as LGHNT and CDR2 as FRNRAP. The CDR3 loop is CASGSDRGGNYGYTF. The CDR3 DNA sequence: TGTGCTAGTGGTTCCGACAGGGGGGGAAACTATGGCTACACCTTC.

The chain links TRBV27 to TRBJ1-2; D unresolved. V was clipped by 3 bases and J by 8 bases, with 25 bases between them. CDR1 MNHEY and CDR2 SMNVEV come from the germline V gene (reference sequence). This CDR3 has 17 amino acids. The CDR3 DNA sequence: TGTGCCAGCAGTTTGACCCGAAAAGCGGACTACCCGGGGGGCTACACCTTC. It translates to CASSLTRKADYPGGYTF.

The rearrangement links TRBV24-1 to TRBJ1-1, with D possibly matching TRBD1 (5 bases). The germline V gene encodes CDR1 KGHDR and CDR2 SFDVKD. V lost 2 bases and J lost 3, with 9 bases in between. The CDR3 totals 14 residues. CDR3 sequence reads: CATSDSRGDTEAFF. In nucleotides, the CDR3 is TGTGCCACCAGTGATTCTCGGGGGGACACTGAAGCTTTCTTT.

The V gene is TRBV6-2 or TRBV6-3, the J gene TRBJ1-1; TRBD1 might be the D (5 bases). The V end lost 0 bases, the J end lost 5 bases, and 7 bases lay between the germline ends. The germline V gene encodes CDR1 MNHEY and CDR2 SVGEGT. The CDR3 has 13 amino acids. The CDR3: CASSYSDSTEAFF. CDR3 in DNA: TGTGCCAGCAGTTACTCCGACAGTACTGAAGCTTTCTTT.

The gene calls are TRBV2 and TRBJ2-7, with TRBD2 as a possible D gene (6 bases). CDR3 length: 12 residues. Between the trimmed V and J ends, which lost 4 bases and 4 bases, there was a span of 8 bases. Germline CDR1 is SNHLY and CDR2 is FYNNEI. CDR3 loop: CASSVGGYEQYF. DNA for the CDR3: TGTGCCAGCAGTGTGGGGGGATACGAGCAGTACTTC.

The CDR3 region is CASSSSRGGAGNYGYTF. The CDR3 DNA follows: TGCGCCAGCAGCTCCTCACGAGGGGGGGCGGGAAACTATGGCTACACCTTC. The chain carries TRBV4-1 and TRBJ1-2; TRBD1 might be the D (6 bases). The CDR3 totals 17 residues. Trimming removed 5 bases at V and 2 bases at J, with 21 bases between. Per germline, CDR1 MGHRA and CDR2 YSYEKL.

The CDR3 DNA follows: TGTGCCTGGATGGGGGGGACAGGGGGTTCACCCCTCCACTTT. Its protein product is CAWMGGTGGSPLHF. The rearrangement uses TRBV30 and TRBJ1-6, with TRBD1 matching over 11 bases. V lost 4 bases to trimming and J lost 9 bases; unmatched junction nucleotides: 5. This CDR3 has 14 residues. Germline CDR1 is GTSNPN and CDR2 is SVGIG (reference sequence).

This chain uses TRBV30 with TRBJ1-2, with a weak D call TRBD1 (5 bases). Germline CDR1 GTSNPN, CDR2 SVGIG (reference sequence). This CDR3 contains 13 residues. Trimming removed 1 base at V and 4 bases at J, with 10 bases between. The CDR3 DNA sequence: TGTGCCTGGAGTGATGGGGCCGCCTATGGCTACACCTTC. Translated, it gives CAWSDGAAYGYTF.

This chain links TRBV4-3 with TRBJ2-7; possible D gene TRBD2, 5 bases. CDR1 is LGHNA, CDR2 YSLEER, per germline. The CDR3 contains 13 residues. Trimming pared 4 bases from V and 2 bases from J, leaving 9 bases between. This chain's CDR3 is CASSPGGPYEQYF. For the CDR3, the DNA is TGCGCCAGCAGCCCCGGCGGGCCCTACGAGCAGTACTTC.

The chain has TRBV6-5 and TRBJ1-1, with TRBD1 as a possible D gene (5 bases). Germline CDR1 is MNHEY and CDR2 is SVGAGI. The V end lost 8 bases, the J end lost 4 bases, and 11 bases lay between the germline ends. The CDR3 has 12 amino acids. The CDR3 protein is CASPEGLTEAFF. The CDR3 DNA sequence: TGTGCCAGCCCGGAGGGGCTCACTGAAGCTTTCTTT.

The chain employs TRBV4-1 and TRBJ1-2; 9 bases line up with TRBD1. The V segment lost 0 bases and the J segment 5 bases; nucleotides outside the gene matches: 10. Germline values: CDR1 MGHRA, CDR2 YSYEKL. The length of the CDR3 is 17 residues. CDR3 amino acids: CASSQDWARDRAYGYTF. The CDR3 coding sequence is TGCGCCAGCAGCCAAGATTGGGCCCGGGACAGGGCGTATGGCTACACCTTC.

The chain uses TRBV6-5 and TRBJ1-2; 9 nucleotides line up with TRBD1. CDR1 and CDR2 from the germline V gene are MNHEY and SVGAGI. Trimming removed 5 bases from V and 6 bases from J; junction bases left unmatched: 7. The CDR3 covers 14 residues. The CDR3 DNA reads TGTGCCAGCAGTCGGACAGGGGCAAGTGATGGCTACACCTTC. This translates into CASSRTGASDGYTF.

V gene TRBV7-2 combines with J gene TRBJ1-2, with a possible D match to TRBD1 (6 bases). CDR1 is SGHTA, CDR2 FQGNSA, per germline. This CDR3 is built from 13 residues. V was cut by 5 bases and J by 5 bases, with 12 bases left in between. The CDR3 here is CASSPTGRYGYTF. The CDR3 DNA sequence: TGTGCCAGCAGCCCGACAGGTAGGTATGGCTACACCTTC.